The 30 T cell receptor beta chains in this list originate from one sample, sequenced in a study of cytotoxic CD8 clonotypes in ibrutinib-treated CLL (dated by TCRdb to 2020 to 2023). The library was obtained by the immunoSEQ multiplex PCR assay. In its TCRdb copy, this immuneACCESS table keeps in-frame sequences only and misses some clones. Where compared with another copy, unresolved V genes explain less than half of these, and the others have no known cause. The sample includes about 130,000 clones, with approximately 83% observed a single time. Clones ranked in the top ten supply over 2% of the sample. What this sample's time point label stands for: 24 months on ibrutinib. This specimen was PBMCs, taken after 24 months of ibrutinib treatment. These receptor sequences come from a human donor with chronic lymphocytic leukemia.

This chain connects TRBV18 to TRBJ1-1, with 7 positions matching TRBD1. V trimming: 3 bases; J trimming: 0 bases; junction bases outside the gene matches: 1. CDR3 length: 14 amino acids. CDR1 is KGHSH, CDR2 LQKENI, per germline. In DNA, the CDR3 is TGTGCCAGCTCACCGGACAGGCTGAACACTGAAGCTTTCTTT. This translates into CASSPDRLNTEAFF.

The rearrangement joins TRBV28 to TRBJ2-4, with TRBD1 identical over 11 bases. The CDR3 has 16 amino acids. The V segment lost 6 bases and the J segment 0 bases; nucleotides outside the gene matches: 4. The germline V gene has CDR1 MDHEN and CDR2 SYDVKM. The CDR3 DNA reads TGTGCCAGCAGAGGACAGGGGGCCTTAGCCAAAAACATTCAGTACTTC. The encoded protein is CASRGQGALAKNIQYF. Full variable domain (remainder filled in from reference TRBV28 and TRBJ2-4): DVKVTQSSRYLVKRTGEKVFLECVQDMDHENMFWYRQDPGLGLRLIYFSYDVKMKEKGDIPEGYSVSREKKERFSLILESASTNQTSMYLCASRGQGALAKNIQYFGAGTRLSVL.

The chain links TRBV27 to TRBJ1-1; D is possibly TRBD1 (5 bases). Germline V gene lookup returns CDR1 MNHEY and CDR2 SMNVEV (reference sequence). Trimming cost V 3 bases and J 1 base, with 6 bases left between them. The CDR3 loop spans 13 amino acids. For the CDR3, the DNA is TGTGCCAGCAGTTTCACAGGGAACACTGAAGCTTTCTTT. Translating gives CASSFTGNTEAFF.

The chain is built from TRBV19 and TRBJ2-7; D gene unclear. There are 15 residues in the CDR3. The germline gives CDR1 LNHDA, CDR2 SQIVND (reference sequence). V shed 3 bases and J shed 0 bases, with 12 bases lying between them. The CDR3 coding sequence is TGTGCCAGTAGTATCACGGCAATAAACTCCTACGAGCAGTACTTC. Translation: CASSITAINSYEQYF.

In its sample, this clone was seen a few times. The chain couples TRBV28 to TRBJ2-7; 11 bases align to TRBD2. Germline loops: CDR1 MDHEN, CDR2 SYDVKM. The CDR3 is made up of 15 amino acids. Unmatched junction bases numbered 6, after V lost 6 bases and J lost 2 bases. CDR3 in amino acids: CASSLTSGATYEQYF. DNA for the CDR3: TGTGCCAGCAGCCTGACTAGCGGGGCAACCTACGAGCAGTACTTC.

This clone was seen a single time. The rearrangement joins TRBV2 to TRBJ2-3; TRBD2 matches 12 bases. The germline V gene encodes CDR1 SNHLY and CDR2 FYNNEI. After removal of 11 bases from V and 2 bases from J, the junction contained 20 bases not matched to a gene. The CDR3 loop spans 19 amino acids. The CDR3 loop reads CAGTRLAGEVRHLTDTQYF. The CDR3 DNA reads TGTGCCGGAACGCGACTAGCGGGAGAGGTCCGACATCTCACAGATACGCAGTATTTT.

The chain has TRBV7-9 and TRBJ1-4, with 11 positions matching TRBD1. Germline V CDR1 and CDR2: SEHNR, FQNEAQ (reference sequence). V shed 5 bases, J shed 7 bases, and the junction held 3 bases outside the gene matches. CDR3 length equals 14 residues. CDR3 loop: CASSPGTGGEKLFF. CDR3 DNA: TGTGCCAGCAGCCCCGGGACAGGGGGTGAAAAACTGTTTTTT.

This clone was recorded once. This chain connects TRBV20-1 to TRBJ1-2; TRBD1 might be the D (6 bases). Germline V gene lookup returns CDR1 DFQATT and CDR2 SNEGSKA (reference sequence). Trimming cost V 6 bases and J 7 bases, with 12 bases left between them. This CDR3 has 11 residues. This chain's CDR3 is CSATGTGGYTF. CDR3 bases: TGCAGTGCAACAGGGACGGGTGGCTACACCTTC.

The CDR3 spells CASREQGFDEKLFF. CDR3 sequence (DNA): TGTGCCAGCAGGGAACAGGGATTCGATGAAAAACTGTTTTTT. This rearrangement joins TRBV28 to TRBJ1-4; D might be TRBD1 (6 bases). This CDR3 comprises 14 residues. V lost 6 bases to trimming and J lost 6 bases, with 14 bases between them. Germline CDR1 MDHEN, CDR2 SYDVKM.

The CDR3, as DNA: TGCGCCAGTGGGACCACAGGACGGGAGGTGAACGAGCAGTACTTC. Encoded protein: CASGTTGREVNEQYF. The rearrangement uses TRBV4-1 and TRBJ2-7; TRBD2 matches at 7 bases. There are 15 residues in the CDR3. V gave up 9 bases and J gave up 5 bases; unmatched junction bases: 16. The germline V gene has CDR1 MGHRA and CDR2 YSYEKL.

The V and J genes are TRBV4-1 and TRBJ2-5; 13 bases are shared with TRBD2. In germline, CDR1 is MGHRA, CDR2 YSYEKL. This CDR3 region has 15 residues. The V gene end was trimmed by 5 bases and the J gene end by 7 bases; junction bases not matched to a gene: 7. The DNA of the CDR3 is TGCGCCAGCAGCTATAGGACTAGCGGGAGTTGGACCCAGTACTTC. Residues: CASSYRTSGSWTQYF.

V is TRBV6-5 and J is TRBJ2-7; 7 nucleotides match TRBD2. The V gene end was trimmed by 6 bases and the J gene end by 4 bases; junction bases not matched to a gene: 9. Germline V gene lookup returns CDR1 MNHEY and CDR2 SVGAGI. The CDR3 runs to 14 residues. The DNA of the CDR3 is TGTGCCAGCAGCATCGGGGGGAGTGGGTACGAGCAGTACTTC. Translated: CASSIGGSGYEQYF.

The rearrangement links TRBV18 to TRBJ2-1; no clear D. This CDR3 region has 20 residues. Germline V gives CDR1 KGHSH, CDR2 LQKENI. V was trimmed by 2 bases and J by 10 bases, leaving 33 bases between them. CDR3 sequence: CASSPGVTFGLLSKGGEQFF. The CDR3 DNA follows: TGTGCCAGCTCACCAGGAGTTACTTTTGGGCTTTTATCAAAAGGTGGGGAGCAGTTCTTC.

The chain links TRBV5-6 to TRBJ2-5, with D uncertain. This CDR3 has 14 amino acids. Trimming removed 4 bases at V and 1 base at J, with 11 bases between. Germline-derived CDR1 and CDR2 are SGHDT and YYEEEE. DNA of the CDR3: TGTGCCAGCAGCAGGCGGCTCCGCCAAGAGACCCAGTACTTC. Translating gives CASSRRLRQETQYF.

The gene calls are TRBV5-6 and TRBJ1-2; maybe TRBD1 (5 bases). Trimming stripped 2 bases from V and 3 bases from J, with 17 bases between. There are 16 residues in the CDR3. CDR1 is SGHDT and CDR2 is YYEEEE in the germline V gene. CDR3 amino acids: CASSLVSVSGHYGYTF. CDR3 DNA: TGTGCCAGCAGCTTAGTATCCGTCTCAGGGCACTATGGCTACACCTTC. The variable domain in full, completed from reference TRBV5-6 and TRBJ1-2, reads DAGVTQSPTHLIKTRGQQVTLRCSPKSGHDTVSWYQQALGQGPQFIFQYYEEEERQRGNFPDRFSGHQFPNYSSELNVNALLLGDSALYLCASSLVSVSGHYGYTFGSGTRLTVV.

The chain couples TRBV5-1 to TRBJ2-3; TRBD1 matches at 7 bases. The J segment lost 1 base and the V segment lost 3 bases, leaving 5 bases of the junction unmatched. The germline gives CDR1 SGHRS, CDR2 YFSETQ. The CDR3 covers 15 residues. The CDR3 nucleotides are TGCGCCAGCAGCTCAAGACAGGGAGGCACAGATACGCAGTATTTT. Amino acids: CASSSRQGGTDTQYF.

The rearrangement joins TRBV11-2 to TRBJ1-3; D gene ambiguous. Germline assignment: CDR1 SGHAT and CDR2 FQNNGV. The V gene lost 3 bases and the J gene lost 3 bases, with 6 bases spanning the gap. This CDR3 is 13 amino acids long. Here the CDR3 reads CASSLSRGNTIYF. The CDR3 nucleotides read TGTGCCAGCAGCTTGAGCCGTGGAAACACCATATATTTT. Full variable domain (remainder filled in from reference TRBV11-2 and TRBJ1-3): EAGVAQSPRYKIIEKRQSVAFWCNPISGHATLYWYQQILGQGPKLLIQFQNNGVVDDSQLPKDRFSAERLKGVDSTLKIQPAKLEDSAVYLCASSLSRGNTIYFGEGSWLTVV.

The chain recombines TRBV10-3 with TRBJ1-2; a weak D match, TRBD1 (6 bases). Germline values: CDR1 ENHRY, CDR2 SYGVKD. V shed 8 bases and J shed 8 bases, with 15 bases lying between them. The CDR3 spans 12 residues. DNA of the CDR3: TGTGCCATCGCGGGGGGCGTTAGCGGCTACACCTTC. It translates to CAIAGGVSGYTF.

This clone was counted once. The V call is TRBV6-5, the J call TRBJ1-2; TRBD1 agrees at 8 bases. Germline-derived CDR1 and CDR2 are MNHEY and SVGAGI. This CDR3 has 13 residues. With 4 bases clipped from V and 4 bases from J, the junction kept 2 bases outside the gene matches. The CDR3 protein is CASSSQGAYGYTF. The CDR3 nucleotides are TGTGCCAGCAGTTCTCAGGGGGCCTATGGCTACACCTTC.

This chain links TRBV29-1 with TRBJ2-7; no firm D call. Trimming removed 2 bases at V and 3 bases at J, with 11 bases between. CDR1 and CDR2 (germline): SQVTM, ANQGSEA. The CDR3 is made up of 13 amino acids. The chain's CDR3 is CSVESRTDYEQYF. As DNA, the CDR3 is TGCAGCGTTGAATCCAGGACGGACTACGAGCAGTACTTC.

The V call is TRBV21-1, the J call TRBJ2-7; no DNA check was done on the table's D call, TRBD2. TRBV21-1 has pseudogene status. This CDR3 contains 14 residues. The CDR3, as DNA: TGTGCCAGCAGCACGATAGCGGGACCCTACGAGCAGTACTTC. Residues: CASSTIAGPYEQYF.

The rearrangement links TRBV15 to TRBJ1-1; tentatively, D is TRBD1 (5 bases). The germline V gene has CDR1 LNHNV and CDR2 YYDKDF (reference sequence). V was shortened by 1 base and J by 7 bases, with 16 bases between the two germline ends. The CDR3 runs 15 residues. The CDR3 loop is CATSRGGGPRLEAFF. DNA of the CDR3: TGTGCCACCAGCAGAGGTGGGGGTCCCCGACTTGAAGCTTTCTTT. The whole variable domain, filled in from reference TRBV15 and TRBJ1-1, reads DAMVIQNPRYQVTQFGKPVTLSCSQTLNHNVMYWYQQKSSQAPKLLFHYYDKDFNNEADTPDNFQSRRPNTSFCFLDIRSPGLGDTAMYLCATSRGGGPRLEAFFGQGTRLTVV.

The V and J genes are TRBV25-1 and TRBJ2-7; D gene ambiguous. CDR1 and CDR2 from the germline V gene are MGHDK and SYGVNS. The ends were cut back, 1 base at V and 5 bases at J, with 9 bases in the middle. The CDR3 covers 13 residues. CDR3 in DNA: TGTGCCAGCAGTGAATCCGGGTTGGACGAGCAGTACTTC. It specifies CASSESGLDEQYF.

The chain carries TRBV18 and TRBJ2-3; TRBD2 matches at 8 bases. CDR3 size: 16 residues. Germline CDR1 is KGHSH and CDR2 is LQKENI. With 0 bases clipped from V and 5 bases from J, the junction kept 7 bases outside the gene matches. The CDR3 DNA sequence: TGTGCCAGCTCACCACCGCTCTCGGGAGGGTTAGATACGCAGTATTTT. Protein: CASSPPLSGGLDTQYF. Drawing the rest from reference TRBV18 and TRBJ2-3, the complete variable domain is NAGVMQNPRHLVRRRGQEARLRCSPMKGHSHVYWYRQLPEEGLKFMVYLQKENIIDESGMPKERFSAEFPKEGPSILRIQQVVRGDSAAYFCASSPPLSGGLDTQYFGPGTRLTVL.

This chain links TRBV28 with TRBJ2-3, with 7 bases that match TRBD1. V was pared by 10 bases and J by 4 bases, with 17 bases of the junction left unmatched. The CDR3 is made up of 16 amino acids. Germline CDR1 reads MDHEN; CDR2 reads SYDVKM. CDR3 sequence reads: CATSVSETGWADTQYF. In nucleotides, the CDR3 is TGTGCCACCTCAGTTTCCGAGACAGGGTGGGCAGATACGCAGTATTTT.

CDR3 bases: TGTGCCAGCTCACTCGGCCTTGATAGCAATCAGCCCCAGCATTTT. Residues: CASSLGLDSNQPQHF. The V and J genes are TRBV18 and TRBJ1-5; D is ambiguous. The CDR3 has 15 residues. V lost 4 bases and J 0 bases, leaving 10 bases between the germline ends. Looked up from germline, CDR1 is KGHSH and CDR2 is LQKENI.

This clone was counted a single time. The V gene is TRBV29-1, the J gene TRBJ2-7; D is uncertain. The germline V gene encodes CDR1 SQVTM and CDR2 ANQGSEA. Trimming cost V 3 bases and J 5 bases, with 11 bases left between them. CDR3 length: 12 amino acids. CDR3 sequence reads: CSVDGWENEQYF. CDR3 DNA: TGCAGCGTTGATGGTTGGGAAAACGAGCAGTACTTC.

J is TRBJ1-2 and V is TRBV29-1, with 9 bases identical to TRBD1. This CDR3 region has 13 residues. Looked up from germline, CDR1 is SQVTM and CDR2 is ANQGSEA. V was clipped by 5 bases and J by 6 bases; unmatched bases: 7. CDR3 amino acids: CSVPGQGRDGYTF. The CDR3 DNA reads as TGCAGCGTTCCGGGACAGGGCCGAGATGGCTACACCTTC.

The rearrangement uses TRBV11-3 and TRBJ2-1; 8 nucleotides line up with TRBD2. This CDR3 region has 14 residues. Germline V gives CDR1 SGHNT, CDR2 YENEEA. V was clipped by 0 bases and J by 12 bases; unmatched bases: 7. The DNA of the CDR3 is TGTGCCAGCAGCTTAGATCCCCTAGCGGGTACGCAGTTCTTC. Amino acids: CASSLDPLAGTQFF.

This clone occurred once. CDR3 region: CASPPVTGAGDYEQYF. CDR3 bases: TGTGCCAGCCCACCCGTAACTGGGGCGGGAGATTACGAGCAGTACTTC. The chain has TRBV28 and TRBJ2-7; TRBD2 matches at 7 bases. Unmatched junction bases numbered 17, after V lost 8 bases and J lost 4 bases. Per the germline V gene, CDR1 is MDHEN and CDR2 is SYDVKM. The CDR3 sequence is 16 residues long. The full variable domain, rest sourced from reference TRBV28 and TRBJ2-7, is DVKVTQSSRYLVKRTGEKVFLECVQDMDHENMFWYRQDPGLGLRLIYFSYDVKMKEKGDIPEGYSVSREKKERFSLILESASTNQTSMYLCASPPVTGAGDYEQYFGPGTRLTVT.